Presented here are 9 T cell receptor beta chains from one specimen sequenced in a study of regulatory T cells in long-lasting Graves disease. In building TCR beta libraries, iRepertoire HTBI primers were used together with Arm-PCR of CDR3 regions. TCRdb reprocessed the multiplex PCR reads with MiXCR, giving one entry per CDR3 protein. The data show about 450,000 distinct CDR3 sequences, about a sixth seen once. Time point indicated: newly diagnosed GD, antithyroid drugs for less than 3 months. The authors made the TCR library using RNA they extracted from PBMCs. The data were also submitted as part of a second study, on T cells in Graves' hyperthyroidism and ophthalmopathy.

The starting material was peripheral blood mononuclear cells (PBMCs), obtained at new diagnosis, from a patient treated with antithyroid drugs. Receptors originate from a woman aged 30 to 39 with Graves disease.

This clonotype was recorded many times. The chain is built from TRBV27 and TRBJ2-6, with D possibly TRBD1 on 6 matching bases. Germline loops: CDR1 MNHEY, CDR2 SMNVEV (reference sequence). This CDR3 is built from 16 residues. V lost 5 bases and J lost 0, with 11 bases in between. CDR3 sequence: CASSLQGPSGANVLTF. DNA of the CDR3: TGTGCCAGCAGTCTACAGGGACCCTCTGGGGCCAACGTCCTGACTTTC. Full variable domain (outside the CDR3, taken from reference TRBV27 and TRBJ2-6): EAQVTQNPRYLITVTGKKLTVTCSQNMNHEYMSWYRQDPGLGLRQIYYSMNVEVTDKGDVPEGYKVSRKEKRNFPLILESPSPNQTSLYFCASSLQGPSGANVLTFGAGSRLTVL.

This clonotype was counted only a few times. A read error may be the cause here, since a much bigger clone is one base away. The chain couples TRBV7-2 to TRBJ1-2; a possible D gene is TRBD1 (5 bases). Germline V gene lookup returns CDR1 SGHTA and CDR2 FQGNSA. Trimming stripped 6 bases from V and 10 bases from J, with 18 bases between. The CDR3 runs to 13 residues. This chain's CDR3 is CASRPGVANDYTF. CDR3 bases: TGTGCCAGCAGGCCGGGGGTGGCGAATGACTACACCTTC.

This clonotype was picked up a small number of times. The chain joins TRBV29-1 to TRBJ1-6; no reliable D call. Germline CDR1 is SQVTM and CDR2 is ANQGSEA. The CDR3 runs 13 residues. Trimming took off 4 bases at V and 0 bases at J, with 4 bases between the two ends. The CDR3, as DNA: TGCAGCGTTGCGGACTCCTATAATTCACCCCTCCACTTT. Encoded protein: CSVADSYNSPLHF. Drawing the rest from reference TRBV29-1 and TRBJ1-6, the complete variable domain is SAVISQKPSRDICQRGTSLTIQCQVDSQVTMMFWYRQQPGQSLTLIATANQGSEATYESGFVIDKFPISRPNLTFSTLTVSNMSPEDSSIYLCSVADSYNSPLHFGNGTRLTVT.

This clonotype was picked up a small number of times. The V gene is TRBV15, the J gene TRBJ1-4; the D is unclear. The germline V and J ends were trimmed by 0 bases and 4 bases, with 3 bases remaining between them. Germline V CDR1 and CDR2: LNHNV, YYDKDF (reference sequence). The CDR3 covers 13 residues. The CDR3 bases are TGTGCCACCAGCAGAGATTTTAATGAAAAACTGTTTTTT. It translates to CATSRDFNEKLFF.

This clonotype has a handful of counts. A clone one base away is much larger, so this may be a read error. The chain is built from TRBV10-3 and TRBJ1-2; 9 bases fit TRBD1. Germline CDR1 reads ENHRY; CDR2 reads SYGVKD. The CDR3 spans 14 residues. The CDR3 protein is CAARRTGETYGHTF. In DNA, the CDR3 is TGTGCCGCGAGGAGGACAGGGGAAACCTATGGCCACACCTTC.

In this sample, this clonotype turned up many times. The J gene is TRBJ1-5, the V gene TRBV28; the D gene is possibly TRBD1 (6 bases). The V gene lost 5 bases and the J gene lost 1 base, with 21 bases spanning the gap. The germline V gene has CDR1 MDHEN and CDR2 SYDVKM. CDR3 length: 18 amino acids. CDR3 amino acids: CASSLSTGEKGSNQPQHF. The DNA of the CDR3 is TGTGCCAGCAGTCTTTCGACAGGTGAGAAAGGGAGCAATCAGCCCCAGCATTTT.

The table lists this clonotype with many counts. The genes are TRBV12-3 or TRBV12-4 and TRBJ1-2, with TRBD1 matching 7 bases. CDR3 length equals 14 residues. J lost 1 base, V lost 5 bases, and 4 bases had no gene match. CDR3: CASSPTGSNYGYTF. Written as DNA, the CDR3 is TGTGCCAGCAGTCCGACAGGGAGTAACTATGGCTACACCTTC.

This clonotype was seen many times. The chain's CDR3 is CASSQDPAGEETQYF. The CDR3 DNA sequence: TGTGCCAGCAGCCAAGATCCGGCAGGGGAAGAGACCCAGTACTTC. This chain uses TRBV3-1 with TRBJ2-5, with TRBD1 as a possible D gene (6 bases). Trimming took 0 bases from V and 3 from J, leaving 11 bases between them. CDR3 size: 15 residues. Germline values: CDR1 LGHDT, CDR2 YNNKEL (reference sequence).

This clonotype was detected only a few times. The V call is TRBV6-6, the J call TRBJ2-7; TRBD1 is a possible D gene (6 bases). The CDR3 sequence is 15 residues long. CDR1 and CDR2 (germline): MNHNY, SVGAGI (reference sequence). Trimming removed 0 bases from V and 4 bases from J, with 13 bases in between. Here the CDR3 DNA reads TGTGCCAGCAGTTACTCGCGAGACAGGACATACGAGCAGTACTTC. As protein: CASSYSRDRTYEQYF.